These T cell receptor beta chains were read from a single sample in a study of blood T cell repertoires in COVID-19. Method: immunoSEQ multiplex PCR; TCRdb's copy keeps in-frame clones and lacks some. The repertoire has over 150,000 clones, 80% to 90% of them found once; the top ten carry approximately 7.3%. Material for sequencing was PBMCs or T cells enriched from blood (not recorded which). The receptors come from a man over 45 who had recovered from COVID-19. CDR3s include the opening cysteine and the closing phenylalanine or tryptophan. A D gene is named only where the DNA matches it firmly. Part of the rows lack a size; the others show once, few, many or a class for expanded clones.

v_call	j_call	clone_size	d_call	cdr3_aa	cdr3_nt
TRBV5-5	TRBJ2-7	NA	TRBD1	CASSLNQGQGLREQYF	TGTGCCAGCAGCCTAAACCAAGGACAGGGGTTGCGCGAGCAGTACTTC
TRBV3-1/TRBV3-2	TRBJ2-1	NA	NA	CASRLQGSGYNEQFF	TGTGCCAGCAGACTACAGGGTTCTGGATACAATGAGCAGTTCTTC
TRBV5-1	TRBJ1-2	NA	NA	CASSLASGNGYTF	TGCGCCAGCAGCTTGGCCTCGGGGAATGGCTACACCTTC
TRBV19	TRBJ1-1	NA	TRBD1	CASSSWTGAPRTEAFF	TGTGCCAGTAGTAGCTGGACAGGGGCGCCCCGCACTGAAGCTTTCTTT
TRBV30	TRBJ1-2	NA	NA	CAWSDRAQYGYTF	TGTGCCTGGAGTGACAGGGCACAATATGGCTACACCTTC
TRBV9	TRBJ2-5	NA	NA	CASSVGKGVSFLETQYF	TGTGCCAGCAGCGTAGGTAAAGGGGTTTCCTTTTTGGAGACCCAGTACTTC
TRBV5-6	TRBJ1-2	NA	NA	CASSPLQRPYGYTF	TGTGCCAGCAGCCCCCTGCAGCGACCCTATGGCTACACCTTC
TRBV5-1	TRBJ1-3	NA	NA	CASRAEAGNTIYF	TGCGCCAGCAGGGCAGAGGCTGGAAACACCATATATTTT
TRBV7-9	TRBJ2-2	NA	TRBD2	CASNGLAGSGELFF	TGTGCCAGCAATGGTCTAGCGGGGAGCGGGGAGCTGTTTTTT
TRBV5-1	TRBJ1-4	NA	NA	CASSLPDTATNEKLFF	TGCGCCAGCAGCTTGCCAGACACGGCAACTAATGAAAAACTGTTTTTT
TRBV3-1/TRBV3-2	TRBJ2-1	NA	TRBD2	CASSQGSSGGRDEQFF	TGTGCCAGCAGCCAAGGGTCTAGCGGGGGCCGGGATGAGCAGTTCTTC
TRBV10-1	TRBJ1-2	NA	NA	CASSKTTIPGVGYTF	TGCGCCAGCAGTAAAACCACCATCCCAGGGGTTGGCTACACCTTC
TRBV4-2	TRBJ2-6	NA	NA	CASSQEEGAGANVLTF	TGTGCCAGCAGCCAAGAAGAGGGGGCTGGGGCCAACGTCCTGACTTTC
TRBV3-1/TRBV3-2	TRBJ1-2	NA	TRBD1	CASSLDPGTGGLTF	TGTGCCAGCAGCCTAGACCCGGGGACAGGGGGCCTCACCTTC
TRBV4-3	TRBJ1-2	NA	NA	CASSQDRTFYGYTF	TGCGCCAGCAGCCAAGATCGGACTTTCTATGGCTACACCTTC
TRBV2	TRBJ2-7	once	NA	CASSDWGRGAYEQYF	TGTGCCAGCAGTGATTGGGGGCGTGGGGCCTACGAGCAGTACTTC
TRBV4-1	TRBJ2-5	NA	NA	CASSQVRSETQYF	TGCGCCAGCAGCCAAGTGCGTTCAGAGACCCAGTACTTC
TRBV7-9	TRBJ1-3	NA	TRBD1	CASSNRDRVGGNTIYF	TGTGCCAGCAGCAACAGGGACAGGGTGGGAGGAAACACCATATATTTT
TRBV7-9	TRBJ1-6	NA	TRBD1	CASSLDGTGNSPLHF	TGTGCCAGCAGCTTAGACGGGACAGGAAATTCACCCCTCCACTTT
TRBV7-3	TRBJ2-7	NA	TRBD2	CASSSTGAGGSGEQYF	TGTGCCAGCAGCTCCACAGGAGCGGGGGGGTCCGGCGAGCAGTACTTC
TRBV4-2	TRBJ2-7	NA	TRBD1	CASSQEKAGQGLEQYF	TGTGCCAGCAGCCAAGAGAAGGCAGGACAGGGACTCGAGCAGTACTTC
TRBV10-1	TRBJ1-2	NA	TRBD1	CARPGTVNYGYTF	TGCGCCAGACCTGGGACAGTGAACTATGGCTACACCTTC
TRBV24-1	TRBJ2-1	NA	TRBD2	CATSDGGGYNEQFF	TGTGCCACCAGTGACGGCGGGGGATACAATGAGCAGTTCTTC
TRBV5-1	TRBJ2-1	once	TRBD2	CASSIAGGMNNEQFF	TGCGCCAGCAGCATAGCGGGGGGTATGAACAATGAGCAGTTCTTC
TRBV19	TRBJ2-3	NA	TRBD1	CASRDRGADTQYF	TGTGCCAGTCGGGACAGGGGTGCAGATACGCAGTATTTT
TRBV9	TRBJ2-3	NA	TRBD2	CASSYRGLAADTQYF	TGTGCCAGCAGCTACCGGGGACTAGCGGCAGATACGCAGTATTTT
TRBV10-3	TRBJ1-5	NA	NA	CAITVSPPGTTSPSNQPQHF	TGTGCCATCACAGTTTCTCCTCCCGGGACAACTTCTCCTAGCAATCAGCCCCAGCATTTT
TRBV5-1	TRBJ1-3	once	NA	CASSSDGVAGNTIYF	TGCGCCAGCAGCTCGGATGGAGTAGCTGGAAACACCATATATTTT
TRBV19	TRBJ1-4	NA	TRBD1	CASSMYATGRASQEKLFF	TGTGCCAGTAGTATGTACGCGACAGGGAGAGCATCTCAAGAAAAACTGTTTTTT
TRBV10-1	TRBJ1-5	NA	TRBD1	CARTQGANQPQHF	TGCGCCAGAACACAGGGGGCTAATCAGCCCCAGCATTTT
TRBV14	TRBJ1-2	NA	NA	CASSQEIRRQDGYTF	TGTGCCAGCAGCCAAGAGATTCGCCGGCAGGATGGCTACACCTTC
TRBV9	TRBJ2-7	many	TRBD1	CASSRDRDGSYEQYF	TGTGCCAGCAGTAGAGACAGGGATGGTTCCTACGAGCAGTACTTC
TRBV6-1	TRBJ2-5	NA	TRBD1	CASSEVDRQYF	TGTGCCAGCAGTGAAGTGGACAGGCAGTACTTC
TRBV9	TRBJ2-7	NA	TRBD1	CASSVAPGGRSYEQYF	TGTGCCAGCAGCGTAGCTCCAGGGGGACGATCCTACGAGCAGTACTTC
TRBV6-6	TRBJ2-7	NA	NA	CASSYDPFLQLLEQYF	TGTGCCAGCAGTTACGACCCCTTTTTACAGCTCTTAGAGCAGTACTTC
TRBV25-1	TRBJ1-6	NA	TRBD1	CASSWTGLGSPLHF	TGTGCCAGCAGCTGGACAGGGCTTGGTTCACCCCTCCACTTT
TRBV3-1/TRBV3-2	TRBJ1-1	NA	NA	CASSKTANTEAFF	TGTGCCAGCAGCAAAACAGCGAACACTGAAGCTTTCTTT
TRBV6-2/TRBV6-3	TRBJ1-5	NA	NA	CASSSPGRGARQPQHF	TGTGCCAGCAGTTCTCCGGGGAGGGGAGCGCGGCAGCCCCAGCATTTT
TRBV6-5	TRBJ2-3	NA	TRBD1	CASIRQGSTDTQYF	TGTGCCAGCATCCGACAGGGCAGCACAGATACGCAGTATTTT
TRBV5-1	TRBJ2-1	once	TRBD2	CASSGTGTSAINEQFF	TGCGCCAGCAGCGGTACCGGGACTAGCGCCATCAATGAGCAGTTCTTC
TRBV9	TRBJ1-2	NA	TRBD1	CASSVDRQGNYGYTF	TGTGCCAGCAGCGTAGATCGACAGGGTAACTATGGCTACACCTTC
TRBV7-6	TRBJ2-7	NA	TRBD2	CASSLGPQTSGTHEQYF	TGTGCCAGCAGCTTAGGGCCACAGACTAGCGGTACACACGAGCAGTACTTC
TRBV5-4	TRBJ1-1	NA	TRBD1	CASSSGLLNRGLEAFF	TGTGCCAGCAGCTCCGGTCTATTAAACAGGGGACTTGAAGCTTTCTTT